This paragraph covers one T cell receptor (beta chain) sequence. From germline, CDR1 is MNHEY and CDR2 SMNVEV (reference sequence). CDR3 length: 13 amino acids. The V end was cut by 3 bases, the J end by 7 bases, with 13 bases between. This record belongs to a study of shared clonotypes between healthy human individuals. Method: immunoSEQ multiplex PCR; TCRdb's copy keeps in-frame clones and lacks some. The repertoire has about 120,000 clones, around 68% of them found once; the top ten carry 24%. Sequencing input: memory CD8+ T cells sorted from blood. Stated subset: CD45RO+ cells pooled with CCR7-negative TemRA cells. The clonotype was recovered from a woman aged 25-40 years in good health. This chain links TRBV27 with TRBJ2-7; the D is unclear. DNA for the CDR3: TGTGCCAGCAGTTTGACCCCGCGGAGAGAGCAGTACTTC. Translating gives CASSLTPRREQYF.